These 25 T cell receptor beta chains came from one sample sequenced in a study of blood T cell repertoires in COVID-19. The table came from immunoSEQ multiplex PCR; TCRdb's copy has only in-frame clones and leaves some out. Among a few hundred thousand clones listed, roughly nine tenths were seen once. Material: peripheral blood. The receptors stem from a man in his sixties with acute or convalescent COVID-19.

The CDR3 is CASSEDRVRYEQYF. Written as DNA, the CDR3 is TGTGCCAGCAGTGAAGACAGGGTCCGCTACGAGCAGTACTTC. The V call is TRBV2, the J call TRBJ2-7, with D maybe TRBD1 (6 bases). The CDR3 covers 14 residues. Germline lookup yields CDR1 SNHLY and CDR2 FYNNEI. Trimming removed 1 base from V and 3 bases from J, with 10 bases in between.

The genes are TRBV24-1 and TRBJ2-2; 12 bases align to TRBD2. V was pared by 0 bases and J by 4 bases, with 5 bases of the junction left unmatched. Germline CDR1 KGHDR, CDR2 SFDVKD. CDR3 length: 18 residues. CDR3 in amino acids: CATSDLATSGSVTGELFF. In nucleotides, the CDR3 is TGTGCCACCAGTGATTTGGCGACTAGCGGGAGTGTCACCGGGGAGCTGTTTTTT.

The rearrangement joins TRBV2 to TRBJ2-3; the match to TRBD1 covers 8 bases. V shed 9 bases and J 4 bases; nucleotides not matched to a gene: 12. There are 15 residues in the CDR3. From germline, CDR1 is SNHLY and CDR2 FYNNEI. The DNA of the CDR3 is TGTGCCAGGGAAGGACAGGGAGGTGGTGCAGATACGCAGTATTTT. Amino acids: CAREGQGGGADTQYF.

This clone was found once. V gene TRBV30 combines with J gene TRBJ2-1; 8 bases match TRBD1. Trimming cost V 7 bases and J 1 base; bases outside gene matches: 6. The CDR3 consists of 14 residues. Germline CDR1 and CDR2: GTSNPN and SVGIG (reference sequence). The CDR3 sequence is CALLRQGSYNEQFF. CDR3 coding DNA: TGTGCCTTGCTGAGACAGGGGTCCTACAATGAGCAGTTCTTC.

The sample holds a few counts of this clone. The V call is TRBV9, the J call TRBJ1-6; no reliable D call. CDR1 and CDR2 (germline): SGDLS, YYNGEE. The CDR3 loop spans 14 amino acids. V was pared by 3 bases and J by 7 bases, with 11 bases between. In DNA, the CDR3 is TGTGCCAGCAGCGGGGAGCTCCTCAATTCACCCCTCCACTTT. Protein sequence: CASSGELLNSPLHF.

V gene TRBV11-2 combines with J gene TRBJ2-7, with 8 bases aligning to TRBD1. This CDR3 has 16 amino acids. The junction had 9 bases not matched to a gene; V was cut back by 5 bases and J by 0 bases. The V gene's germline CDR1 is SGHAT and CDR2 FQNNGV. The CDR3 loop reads CASSDSGQGPSYEQYF. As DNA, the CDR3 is TGTGCCAGCAGCGACTCCGGACAGGGACCCTCCTACGAGCAGTACTTC.

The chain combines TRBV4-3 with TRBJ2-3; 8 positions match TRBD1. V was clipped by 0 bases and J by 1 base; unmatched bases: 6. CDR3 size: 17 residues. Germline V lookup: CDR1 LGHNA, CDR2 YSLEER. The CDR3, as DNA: TGCGCCAGCAGCCAAGATACGGGACAGGCTGGCACAGATACGCAGTATTTT. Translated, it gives CASSQDTGQAGTDTQYF.

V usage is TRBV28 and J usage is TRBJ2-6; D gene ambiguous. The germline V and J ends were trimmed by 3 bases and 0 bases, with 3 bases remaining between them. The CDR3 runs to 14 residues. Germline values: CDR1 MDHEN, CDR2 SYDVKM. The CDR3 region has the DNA TGTGCCAGCAGTTTTCTCTCTGGGGCCAACGTCCTGACTTTC. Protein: CASSFLSGANVLTF.

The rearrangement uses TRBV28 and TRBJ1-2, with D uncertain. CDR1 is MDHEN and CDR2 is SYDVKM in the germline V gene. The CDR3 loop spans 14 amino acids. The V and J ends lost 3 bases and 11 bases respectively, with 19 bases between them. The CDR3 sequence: CASSFPAAPYGYTF. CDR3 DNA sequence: TGTGCCAGCAGTTTCCCCGCAGCTCCCTACGGGTACACCTTC.

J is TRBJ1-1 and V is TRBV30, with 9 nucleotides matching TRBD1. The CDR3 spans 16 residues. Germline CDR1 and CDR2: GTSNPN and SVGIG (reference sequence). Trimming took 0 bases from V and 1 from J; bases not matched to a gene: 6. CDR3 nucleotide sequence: TGTGCCTGGAGTGTACTTTTGGGACAGGGGAACACTGAAGCTTTCTTT. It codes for CAWSVLLGQGNTEAFF. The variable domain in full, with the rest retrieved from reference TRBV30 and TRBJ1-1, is SQTIHQWPATLVQPVGSPLSLECTVEGTSNPNLYWYRQAAGRGLQLLFYSVGIGQISSEVPQNLSASRPQDRQFILSSKKLLLSDSGFYLCAWSVLLGQGNTEAFFGQGTRLTVV.

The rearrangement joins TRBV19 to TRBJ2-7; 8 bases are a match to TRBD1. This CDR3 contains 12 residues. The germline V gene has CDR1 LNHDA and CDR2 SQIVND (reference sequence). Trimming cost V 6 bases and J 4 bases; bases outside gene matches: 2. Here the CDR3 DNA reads TGTGCCAGTAGCGGACAGGGTTACGAGCAGTACTTC. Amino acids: CASSGQGYEQYF.

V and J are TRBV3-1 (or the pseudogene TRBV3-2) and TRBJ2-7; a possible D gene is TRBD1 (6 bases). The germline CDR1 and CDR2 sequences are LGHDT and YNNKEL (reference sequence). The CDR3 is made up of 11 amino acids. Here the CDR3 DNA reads TGTGCTACCAGGGGTGGCTACGAGCAGTACTTC. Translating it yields CATRGGYEQYF.

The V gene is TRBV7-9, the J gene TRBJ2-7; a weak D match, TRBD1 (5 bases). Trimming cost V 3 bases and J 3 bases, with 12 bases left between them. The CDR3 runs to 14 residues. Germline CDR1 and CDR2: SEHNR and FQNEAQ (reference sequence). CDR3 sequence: CASSFGGAFYEQYF. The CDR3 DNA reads TGTGCCAGCAGCTTTGGTGGGGCATTCTACGAGCAGTACTTC.

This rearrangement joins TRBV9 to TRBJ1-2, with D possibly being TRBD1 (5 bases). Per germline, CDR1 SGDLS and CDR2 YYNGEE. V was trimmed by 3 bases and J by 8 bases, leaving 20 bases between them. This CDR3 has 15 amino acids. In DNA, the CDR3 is TGTGCCAGCAGCGCCTCCCCCTCCAGGGCGGGGGGCTACACCTTC. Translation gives CASSASPSRAGGYTF.

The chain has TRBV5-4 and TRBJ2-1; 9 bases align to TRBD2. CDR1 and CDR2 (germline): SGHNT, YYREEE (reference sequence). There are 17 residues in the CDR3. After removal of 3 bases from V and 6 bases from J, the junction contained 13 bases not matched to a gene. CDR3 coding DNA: TGTGCCAGCAGCTCCGAAGGGTGGCGGACTAGCGTCAATGAGCAGTTCTTC. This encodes CASSSEGWRTSVNEQFF.

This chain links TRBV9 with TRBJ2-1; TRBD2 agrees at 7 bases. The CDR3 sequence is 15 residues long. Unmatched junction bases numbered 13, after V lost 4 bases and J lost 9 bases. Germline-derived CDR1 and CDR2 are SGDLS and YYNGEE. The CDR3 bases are TGTGCCAGCAGCCCGGGGACTGGGAGGGAAAGTGAGCAGTTCTTC. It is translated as CASSPGTGRESEQFF.

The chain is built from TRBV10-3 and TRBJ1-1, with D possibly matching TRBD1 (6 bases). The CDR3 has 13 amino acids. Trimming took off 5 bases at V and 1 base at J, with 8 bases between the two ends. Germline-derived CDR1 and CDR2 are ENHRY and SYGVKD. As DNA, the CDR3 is TGTGCCATCAGTAAACAGGGGAACACTGAAGCTTTCTTT. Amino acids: CAISKQGNTEAFF.

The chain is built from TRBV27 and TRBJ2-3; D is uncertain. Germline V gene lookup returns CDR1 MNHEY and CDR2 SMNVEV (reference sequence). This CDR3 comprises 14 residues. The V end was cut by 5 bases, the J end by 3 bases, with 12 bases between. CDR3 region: CASSPLDSTDTQYF. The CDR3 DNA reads TGTGCCAGCAGTCCTCTCGACTCAACAGATACGCAGTATTTT.

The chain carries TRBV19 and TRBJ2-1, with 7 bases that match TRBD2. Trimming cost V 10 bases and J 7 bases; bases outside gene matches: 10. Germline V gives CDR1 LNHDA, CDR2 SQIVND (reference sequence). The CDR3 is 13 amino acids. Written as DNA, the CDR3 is TGTGCCACGACGCCGGGACTATCGAATGAGCAGTTCTTC. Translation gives CATTPGLSNEQFF. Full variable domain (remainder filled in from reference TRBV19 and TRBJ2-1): DGGITQSPKYLFRKEGQNVTLSCEQNLNHDAMYWYRQDPGQGLRLIYYSQIVNDFQKGDIAEGYSVSREKKESFPLTVTSAQKNPTAFYLCATTPGLSNEQFFGPGTRLTVL.

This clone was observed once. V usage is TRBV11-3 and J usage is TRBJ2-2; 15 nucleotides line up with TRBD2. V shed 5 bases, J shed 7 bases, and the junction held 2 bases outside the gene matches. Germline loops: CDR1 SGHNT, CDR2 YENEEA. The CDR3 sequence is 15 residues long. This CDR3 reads CASSRTSGRDGELFF. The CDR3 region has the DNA TGTGCCAGCAGCAGGACTAGCGGGAGGGACGGGGAGCTGTTTTTT.

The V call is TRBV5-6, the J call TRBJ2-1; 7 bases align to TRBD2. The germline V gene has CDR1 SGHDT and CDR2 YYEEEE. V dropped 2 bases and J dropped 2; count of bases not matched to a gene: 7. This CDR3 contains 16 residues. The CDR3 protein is CASSFGAGDPYNEQFF. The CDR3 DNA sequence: TGTGCCAGCAGCTTTGGGGCGGGAGACCCCTACAATGAGCAGTTCTTC.

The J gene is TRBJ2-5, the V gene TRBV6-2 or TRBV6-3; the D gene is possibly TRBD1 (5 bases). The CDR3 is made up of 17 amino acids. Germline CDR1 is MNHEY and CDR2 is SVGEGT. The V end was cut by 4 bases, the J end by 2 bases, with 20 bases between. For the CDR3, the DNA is TGTGCCAGCAGTTCCCTACCCCGCTACCCAGGGCAAGAGACCCAGTACTTC. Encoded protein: CASSSLPRYPGQETQYF.

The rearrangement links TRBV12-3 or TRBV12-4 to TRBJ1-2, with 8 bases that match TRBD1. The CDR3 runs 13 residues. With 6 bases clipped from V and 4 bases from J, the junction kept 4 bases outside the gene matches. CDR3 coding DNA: TGTGCCAGCAGCGGACAGGGCCTCTATGGCTACACCTTC. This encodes CASSGQGLYGYTF.

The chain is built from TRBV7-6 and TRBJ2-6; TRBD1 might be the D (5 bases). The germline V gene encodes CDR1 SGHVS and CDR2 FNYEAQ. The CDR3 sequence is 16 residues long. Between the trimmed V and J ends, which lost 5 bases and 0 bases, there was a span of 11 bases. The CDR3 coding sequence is TGTGCCAGCAGCCGTACAGGTCCCTCTGGGGCCAACGTCCTGACTTTC. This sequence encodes CASSRTGPSGANVLTF.

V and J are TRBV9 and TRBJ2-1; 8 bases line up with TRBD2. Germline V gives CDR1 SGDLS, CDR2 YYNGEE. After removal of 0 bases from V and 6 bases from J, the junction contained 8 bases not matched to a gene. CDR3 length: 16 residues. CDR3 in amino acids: CASSVVPAGVGNEQFF. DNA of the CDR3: TGTGCCAGCAGCGTAGTCCCAGCGGGAGTGGGCAATGAGCAGTTCTTC. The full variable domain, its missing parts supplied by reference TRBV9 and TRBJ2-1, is DSGVTQTPKHLITATGQRVTLRCSPRSGDLSVYWYQQSLDQGLQFLIQYYNGEERAKGNILERFSAQQFPDLHSELNLSSLELGDSALYFCASSVVPAGVGNEQFFGPGTRLTVL.